These 10 T cell receptor beta chains were all obtained from the same sample, sequenced in a study of blood T cells in healthy people across ages. Combining a sample-barcoded 5' primer with a J-beta primer mix, a second PCR ran for roughly 7 to 12 cycles. TCRdb redid the calling of the 5' RACE reads with MiXCR, one entry per CDR3 protein. The sample shows some 1.4 million distinct CDR3 sequences, approximately 42% of them seen only once. Sequencing used blood. The receptors originated from a woman between 18 and 29 years old in good health.

This clonotype was recorded a few times. This chain links TRBV3-1 with TRBJ2-5, with 8 nucleotides matching TRBD1. The CDR3 has 14 residues. Germline V gene sequence: CDR1 LGHDT, CDR2 YNNKEL (reference sequence). The J segment lost 3 bases and the V segment lost 3 bases, leaving 3 bases of the junction unmatched. The DNA of the CDR3 is TGTGCCAGCAGCCAGGAGACAGGGGAAGAGACCCAGTACTTC. Residues: CASSQETGEETQYF.

This clonotype has a handful of counts. The chain has TRBV6-1 and TRBJ1-6; 9 positions match TRBD1. V was pared by 3 bases and J by 4 bases, with 4 bases of the junction left unmatched. The CDR3 is made up of 16 amino acids. CDR1 and CDR2 from the germline V gene are MNHNS and SASEGT. The CDR3, as DNA: TGTGCCAGCAGTGACCGGGACAGGGATTATAATTCACCCCTCCACTTT. Protein: CASSDRDRDYNSPLHF.

The chain's CDR3 is CASSLDSQSNQPQHF. CDR3 in DNA: TGTGCCAGCAGCTTAGATAGTCAGTCCAATCAGCCCCAGCATTTT. V gene TRBV7-2 combines with J gene TRBJ1-5; no clear D gene. Trimming cost V 1 base and J 3 bases, with 10 bases left between them. The CDR3 loop spans 15 amino acids. The germline V gene has CDR1 SGHTA and CDR2 FQGNSA.

This rearrangement joins TRBV29-1 to TRBJ2-7; no clear D gene. The CDR3 is made up of 12 amino acids. Germline lookup yields CDR1 SQVTM and CDR2 ANQGSEA. Trimming shortened V by 3 bases and J by 6 bases, and 12 bases separated the two germline ends. CDR3 DNA sequence: TGCAGCGTTGAGGATACCCCGGGCGAGCAGTACTTC. It translates to CSVEDTPGEQYF.

About this clonotype: At one of its ends the junction is not consistent with the germline gene, which may arise from a read error. The genes are TRBV6-5 and TRBJ2-1, with D uncertain. The DNA matches TRBJ2-7 better at its end, which makes the J call doubtful. The germline V gene has CDR1 MNHEY and CDR2 SVGAGI. The CDR3 extends over 13 amino acids. The CDR3 bases are TGTGCCAGCAGTGACTCGGCGTACAATGAGCAGTACTTC. Residues: CASSDSAYNEQYF.

This chain uses TRBV6-1 with TRBJ2-5; D unresolved. CDR3 size: 11 residues. Germline lookup yields CDR1 MNHNS and CDR2 SASEGT. V shed 8 bases and J shed 5 bases, with 9 bases lying between them. CDR3 nucleotide sequence: TGTGCCAGCCGTAGGTTGGAGACCCAGTACTTC. It yields the protein CASRRLETQYF.

This clonotype was counted a single time. The rearrangement joins TRBV4-1 to TRBJ2-7; tentatively, D is TRBD1 or TRBD2 (6 bases each). The CDR3 contains 15 residues. Germline lookup yields CDR1 MGHRA and CDR2 YSYEKL. V shed 10 bases and J shed 0 bases, with 19 bases lying between them. CDR3 nucleotide sequence: TGCGCCAACGGAGGGGTGGGACACAGCTCCTACGAGCAGTACTTC. Amino acids: CANGGVGHSSYEQYF.

This clonotype appeared once. The J gene is TRBJ2-5, the V gene TRBV15; D may be TRBD2 (6 bases). Trimming shortened V by 1 base and J by 5 bases, and 17 bases separated the two germline ends. CDR3 size: 16 residues. The germline gives CDR1 LNHNV, CDR2 YYDKDF (reference sequence). The CDR3 is CATSRGGKSSAETQYF. Here the CDR3 DNA reads TGTGCCACCAGCAGAGGGGGGAAATCTAGCGCGGAGACCCAGTACTTC.

This clonotype appeared a single time. The chain employs TRBV2 and TRBJ1-4; no firm D call. The CDR3 contains 11 residues. V lost 7 bases, J lost 8 bases, and 8 bases lay in between. Germline V lookup: CDR1 SNHLY, CDR2 FYNNEI. The DNA of the CDR3 is TGTGCCAGCACCCTAGGGGAAAAACTGTTTTTT. Its translation is CASTLGEKLFF.

V gene TRBV14 combines with J gene TRBJ2-5, with TRBD1 matching 9 bases. The CDR3 runs 16 residues. V shed 1 base and J 5 bases; nucleotides not matched to a gene: 8. In germline, CDR1 is SGHDN, CDR2 FVKESK. CDR3 loop: CASSQGRGQGWETQYF. CDR3 in DNA: TGTGCCAGCAGCCAAGGTCGGGGACAGGGATGGGAGACCCAGTACTTC. The full variable domain, with the rest looked up from reference TRBV14 and TRBJ2-5, is EAGVTQFPSHSVIEKGQTVTLRCDPISGHDNLYWYRRVMGKEIKFLLHFVKESKQDESGMPNNRFLAERTGGTYSTLKVQPAELEDSGVYFCASSQGRGQGWETQYFGPGTRLLVL.